The clone carrying this TCR beta chain was counted a few times. Its target is not known. Unique molecular identifiers were built into the TCRbeta library. TCRdb passed the PCR reads through MiXCR, listing each CDR3 protein once. The data hold hundreds of thousands of distinct CDR3 sequences, with about 8.7% observed a single time. The data derive from a study of T-cell reconstitution after alpha-beta-depleted transplantation in children. Study-level findings and limits: Once a year had passed after transplant, T-cell counts and diversity came mostly from newly produced T cells. Elevated TCRbeta diversity at day 60 was traced, in some patients, to surviving recipient T cells and thymic progenitors. Two months or so post-transplant, alpha-beta T cells reportedly derived from several hundred expanded graft clones.

The V end was cut by 4 bases, the J end by 2 bases, with 15 bases between. Germline V gene lookup returns CDR1 DFQATT and CDR2 SNEGSKA (reference sequence). CDR3 length: 15 residues. The clonotype was recovered from a male patient aged 2-15 years who had a stem cell transplant for acute myeloid leukemia, so the T cells may come from the graft donor. This chain uses TRBV20-1 with TRBJ2-4; maybe TRBD2 (5 bases). Specimen: PBMCs, mostly from graft donor cells, collected 360 days after TCRalphabeta/CD19-depleted stem cell transplant. CDR3 DNA sequence: TGCAGTGCTACCCTAGGACTTTTTTCCAAAAACATTCAGTACTTC. The encoded protein is CSATLGLFSKNIQYF.